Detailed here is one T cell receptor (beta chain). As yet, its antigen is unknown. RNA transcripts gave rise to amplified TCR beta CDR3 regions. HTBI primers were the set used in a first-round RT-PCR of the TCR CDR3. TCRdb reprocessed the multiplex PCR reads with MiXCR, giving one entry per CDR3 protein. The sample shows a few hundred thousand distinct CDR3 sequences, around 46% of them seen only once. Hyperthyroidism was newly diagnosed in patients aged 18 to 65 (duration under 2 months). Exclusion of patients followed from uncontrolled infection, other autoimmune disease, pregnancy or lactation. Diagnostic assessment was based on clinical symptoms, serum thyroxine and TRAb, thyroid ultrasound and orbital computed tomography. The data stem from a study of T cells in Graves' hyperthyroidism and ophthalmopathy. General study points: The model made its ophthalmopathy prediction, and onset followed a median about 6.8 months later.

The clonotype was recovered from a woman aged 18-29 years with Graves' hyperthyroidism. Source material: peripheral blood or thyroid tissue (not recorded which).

As DNA, the CDR3 is TGCAGTGCTAGCCCCCCGGGAGAAGAGACCCAGTACTTC. Protein sequence: CSASPPGEETQYF. The chain is built from TRBV20-1 and TRBJ2-5; tentatively, D is TRBD2 (6 bases). CDR3 length: 13 amino acids. V lost 3 bases to trimming and J lost 3 bases, with 11 bases between them. The germline V gene encodes CDR1 DFQATT and CDR2 SNEGSKA (reference sequence).